What follows is one T cell receptor (beta chain) and its context. Its antigen is currently unknown. The length of the CDR3 is 14 residues. Germline V CDR1 and CDR2: SGHTA, FQGNSA. With 5 bases clipped from V and 7 bases from J, the junction kept 5 bases outside the gene matches. The ViraFEST assay expanded antigen-specific CD4+ T cells with viral peptide pools before sequencing. Following an approximately ten-day culture, CD4+ T cells were purified. The vaccine recipients had no prior SARS-CoV-2 infection, with negative nucleocapsid antibodies. Data came from immunoSEQ multiplex PCR; TCRdb stores just in-frame clones and leaves some out. Seen here are under 55,000 clones, more than 75% observed once, and the top ten hold around 6%. This entry comes from a study of vaccination effects on CD4 cells after COVID-19.

Material: CD4+ T cells from PBMCs cultured with HCoV-OC43 spike peptides, obtained before COVID-19 vaccination. Subset: HCoV-OC43 spike overlapping peptide pool stimulation. The chain uses TRBV7-2 and TRBJ2-5; 12 bases are shared with TRBD1. The TCR was taken from a human donor who received a COVID-19 vaccine. The CDR3 loop is CASSGGTGGLTQYF. The DNA of the CDR3 is TGTGCCAGCAGCGGCGGGACAGGGGGCTTGACCCAGTACTTC.